This T cell receptor beta chain derives from a study of cytomegalovirus exposure and HLA in healthy donors. The wider study: The 100 to 150 validation repertoires used the same platform as the 500 to 700 first-cohort repertoires, a later analysis reported.

Comment on this clone: The antigen remains undetermined.

Overall study findings and caveats: Researchers counted roughly 150 TCR beta chains as cytomegalovirus-associated. Most TCR sequences were seen very rarely across donors, but some public TCRs occurred in many.

Here immunoSEQ multiplex PCR was the method, and the copy in TCRdb shows in-frame clones only, minus some. Here the sample spans around 200,000 clones, roughly three quarters being singletons. The sequenced material came from PBMCs. The sequence was obtained from a woman in her 30s in good health and CMV-seronegative.

The chain's CDR3 is CASSDREGEKLFF. CDR3 nucleotide sequence: TGTGCCAGCAGTGACAGGGAGGGTGAAAAACTGTTTTTT. The rearrangement uses TRBV6-1 and TRBJ1-4; a weak D match, TRBD1 (5 bases). Trimming removed 3 bases at V and 7 bases at J, with 9 bases between. CDR1 is MNHNS, CDR2 SASEGT, per germline. The CDR3 is made up of 13 amino acids.